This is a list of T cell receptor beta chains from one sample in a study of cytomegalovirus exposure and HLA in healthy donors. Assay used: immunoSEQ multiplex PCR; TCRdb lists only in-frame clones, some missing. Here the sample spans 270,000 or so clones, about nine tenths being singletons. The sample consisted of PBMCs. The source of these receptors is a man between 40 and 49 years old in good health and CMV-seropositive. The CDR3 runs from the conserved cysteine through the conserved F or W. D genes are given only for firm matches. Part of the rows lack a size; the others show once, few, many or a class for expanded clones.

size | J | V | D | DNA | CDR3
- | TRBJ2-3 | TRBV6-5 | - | TGTGCCAGCAGTTCGGACAGACTATACACAGATACGCAGTATTTT | CASSSDRLYTDTQYF
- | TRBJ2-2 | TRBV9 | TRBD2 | TGTGCCAGCAGCGTAGCCAGCGGGGGAAACACCGGGGAGCTGTTTTTT | CASSVASGGNTGELFF
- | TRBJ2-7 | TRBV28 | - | TGTGCCAGCAGCTACAGGGAATTCTACGAGCAGTACTTC | CASSYREFYEQYF
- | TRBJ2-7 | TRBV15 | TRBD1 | TGTGCCACCAGCAGAGATTTCGGACAGGGGCGCAACGAGCAGTACTTC | CATSRDFGQGRNEQYF
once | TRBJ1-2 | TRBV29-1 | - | TGCAGCGTTGAGGAGGGCCCGATCTATGGCTACACCTTC | CSVEEGPIYGYTF
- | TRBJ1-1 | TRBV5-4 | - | TGTGCCAGCAGCCCCGGGGGGGTCACTGAAGCTTTCTTT | CASSPGGVTEAFF
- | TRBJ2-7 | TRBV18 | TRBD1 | TGTGCCAGCTCACTCGAGGGACAGAGCTACGAGCAGTACTTC | CASSLEGQSYEQYF
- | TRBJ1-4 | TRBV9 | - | TGTGCCAGCAGCGTAGTGGGGGCCCGGGGTGAAAAACTGTTTTTT | CASSVVGARGEKLFF
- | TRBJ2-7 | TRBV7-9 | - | TGTTCCAGCAGCTTAGATATAGTAGGAGGAGACGAGCAGTACTTC | CSSSLDIVGGDEQYF
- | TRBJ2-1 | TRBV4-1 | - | TGCGCCAGCAGCCAAGTATTGGCTACGGGAGATAAAAATGAGCAGTTCTTC | CASSQVLATGDKNEQFF
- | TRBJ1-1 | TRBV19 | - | TGTGCCAGTAGCAACGGGACACCGAACACTGAAGCTTTCTTT | CASSNGTPNTEAFF
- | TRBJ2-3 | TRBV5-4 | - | TGTGCCAGCAGCCCACGGGACACCACAGATACGCAGTATTTT | CASSPRDTTDTQYF
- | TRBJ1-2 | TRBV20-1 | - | TGCAGTGCAATGGGGAGCTATGGCTACACCTTC | CSAMGSYGYTF
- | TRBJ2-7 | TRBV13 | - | TGTGCCAGCAGCCCCTCGCGTCGGAGCAACGAGCAGTACTTC | CASSPSRRSNEQYF
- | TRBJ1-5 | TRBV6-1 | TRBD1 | TGTGCCAGCAGAGGGACAGCGGACCAGCCCCAGCATTTT | CASRGTADQPQHF
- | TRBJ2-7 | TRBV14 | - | TGTGCCAGCAGCCAAGAAAAGGTAGGGCGGGGTGGGGTCTACGAGCAGTACTTC | CASSQEKVGRGGVYEQYF
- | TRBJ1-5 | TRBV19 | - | TGTGCCAGTAGTATAGATTGGGGACTGAATCAGCCCCAGCATTTT | CASSIDWGLNQPQHF
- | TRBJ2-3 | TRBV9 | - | TGTGCCAGCAGCATTAGCGCAACCGACACAGATACGCAGTATTTT | CASSISATDTDTQYF
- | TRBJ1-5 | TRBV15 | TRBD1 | TGTGCCACCAGCAGAGGGCAGGGGGCGCGGGGGCAGCCCCAGCATTTT | CATSRGQGARGQPQHF
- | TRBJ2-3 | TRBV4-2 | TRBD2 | TGTGCCAGCAGCCATAGCGGGAGCACAGATACGCAGTATTTT | CASSHSGSTDTQYF
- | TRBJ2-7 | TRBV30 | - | TGTGCCTGGAGTCCGGGTTGGGAGCAGTACTTC | CAWSPGWEQYF
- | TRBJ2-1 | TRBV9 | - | TGTGCCAGCACCCTAACGGAGCGGGTATACAATGAGCAGTTCTTC | CASTLTERVYNEQFF
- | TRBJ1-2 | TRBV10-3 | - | TGTGCCATCAGCGATGGACGGGGTGACTATGGCTACACCTTC | CAISDGRGDYGYTF
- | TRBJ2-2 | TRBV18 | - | TGTGCCAGCTCACCTGGGCGCCAATCCTCCCTGGGGGAGCTGTTTTTT | CASSPGRQSSLGELFF
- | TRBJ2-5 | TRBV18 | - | TGTGCCAGCTCACCAGAGGAGACCCAGTACTTC | CASSPEETQYF
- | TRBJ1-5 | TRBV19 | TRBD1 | TGTGCCAGTTCGACAGGGGGTAGCAATCAGCCCCAGCATTTT | CASSTGGSNQPQHF
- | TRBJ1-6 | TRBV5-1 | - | TGCGCCAGCAGCCCGGACGCGGGGGGCACTAGTTCACCCCTCCACTTT | CASSPDAGGTSSPLHF
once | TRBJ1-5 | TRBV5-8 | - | TGTGCCAGCAGCTTTGGTGGAGCAATTAGCAATCAGCCCCAGCATTTT | CASSFGGAISNQPQHF
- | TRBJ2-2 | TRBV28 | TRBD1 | TGTGCCAGCAGTTTATTAGGGACAGGGTCCGCCGGGGAGCTGTTTTTT | CASSLLGTGSAGELFF
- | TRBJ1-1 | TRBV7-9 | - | TGTGCCAGCAGCCCCGTACGACCCACGGAGGGCACTGAAGCTTTCTTT | CASSPVRPTEGTEAFF
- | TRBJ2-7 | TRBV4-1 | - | TGCGCCAGCAGCCAGGTGGGAGCTTCCTACGAGCAGTACTTC | CASSQVGASYEQYF
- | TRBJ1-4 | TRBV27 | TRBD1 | TGTGCCAGCAGTACCCGACAGGGGGCAGAAGAAAAACTGTTTTTT | CASSTRQGAEEKLFF
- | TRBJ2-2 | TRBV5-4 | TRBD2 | TGTGCCAGCAGCTTGGATGCGGGAGGCACCGGGGAGCTGTTTTTT | CASSLDAGGTGELFF
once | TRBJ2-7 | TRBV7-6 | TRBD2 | TGTGCCAGCAGCTTTACACCTACGGGACTAGACTCCGAGCAGTACTTC | CASSFTPTGLDSEQYF
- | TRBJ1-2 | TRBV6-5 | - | TGTGCCAGCAGTTACCTTGACAGGCTCGGTGGCTACACCTTC | CASSYLDRLGGYTF
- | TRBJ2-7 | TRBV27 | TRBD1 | TGTGCCAGCAGACTAGGACAGGGGGCTCCCTACGAGCAGTACTTC | CASRLGQGAPYEQYF
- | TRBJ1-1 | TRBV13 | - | TGTGCCAGCAGACAGGGAACCACTGAAGCTTTCTTT | CASRQGTTEAFF
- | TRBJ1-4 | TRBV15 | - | TGTGCCACCAGCCGCGGAGGACAGAATGAAAAACTGTTTTTT | CATSRGGQNEKLFF
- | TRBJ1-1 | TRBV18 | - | TGTGCCAGCTCTTCCCTCAGGGCAGATGAAGCTTTCTTT | CASSSLRADEAFF
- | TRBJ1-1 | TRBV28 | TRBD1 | TGTGCCAGCAGTTTTCGGGACAGGGGTAGGAGGAACACTGAAGCTTTCTTT | CASSFRDRGRRNTEAFF
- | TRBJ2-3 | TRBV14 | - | TGTGCCAGCAGCCAAGCGGCAGGGGCAGAGCAGTATTTT | CASSQAAGAEQYF
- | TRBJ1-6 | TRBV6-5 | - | TGTGCCAGCAGTTACTCGGTGCCGGGTTCACCCCTCCACTTT | CASSYSVPGSPLHF
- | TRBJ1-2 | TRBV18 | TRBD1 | TGTGCCAGCTCACCAGAACCGGGACAGGGACACTATGGCTACACCTTC | CASSPEPGQGHYGYTF
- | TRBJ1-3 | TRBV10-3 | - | TGTGCCACCGGAACAGGGACGGGGGGTGGAAACACCATATATTTT | CATGTGTGGGNTIYF
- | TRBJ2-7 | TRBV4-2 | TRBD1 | TGTGCCAGCAGCCAAGATCCGGGACAGGGGTGGAGGGAGCAGTACTTC | CASSQDPGQGWREQYF
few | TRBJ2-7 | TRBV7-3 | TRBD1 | TGTGCCAGCAGCTTCGGGACAGGGAACTACGAGCAGTACTTC | CASSFGTGNYEQYF
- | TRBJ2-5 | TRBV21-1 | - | TGTGCCAGCAGCAAAGGAGACAGGGGAGGAGAGACCCAGTACTTC | CASSKGDRGGETQYF
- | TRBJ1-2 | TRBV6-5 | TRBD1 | TGTGCCAGCAGTTCTCCGGGACAGGGACACTATGGCTACACCTTC | CASSSPGQGHYGYTF
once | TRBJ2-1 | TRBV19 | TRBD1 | TGTGCCAGTAGTAGGAGCAGGGGGAACTACAATGAGCAGTTCTTC | CASSRSRGNYNEQFF
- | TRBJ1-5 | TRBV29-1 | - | TGCAGCGTTGGACAGAACAATCAGCCCCAGCATTTT | CSVGQNNQPQHF
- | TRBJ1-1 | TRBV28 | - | TGTGCCAGCGGTTCTATTTTCTCGGCGGAGAACACTGAAGCTTTCTTT | CASGSIFSAENTEAFF
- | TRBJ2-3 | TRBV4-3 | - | TGCGCCAGCAGCCAAGAAGCGGTGAGGGCAGATACGCAGTATTTT | CASSQEAVRADTQYF
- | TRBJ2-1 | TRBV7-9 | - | TGTGCCAGCAGCTTCTCTGGGCAGGGTTTGGACAATGAGCAGTTCTTC | CASSFSGQGLDNEQFF
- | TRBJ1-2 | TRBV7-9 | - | TGTGCCAGCAGCTTATCATGGCGGGGAAACTATGGCTACACCTTC | CASSLSWRGNYGYTF
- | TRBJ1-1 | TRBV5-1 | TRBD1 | TGCGCCAGCAGCTTGGGGTGGGACAGAGAAAAGGCTTTCTTT | CASSLGWDREKAFF
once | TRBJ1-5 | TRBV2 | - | TGTGCCAGCAGGGGAGAGGAGGATCAGCCCCAGCATTTT | CASRGEEDQPQHF
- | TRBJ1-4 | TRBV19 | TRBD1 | TGTGCCAGTAGGGACAGGGGGTTCGGGAGTGAAAAACTGTTTTTT | CASRDRGFGSEKLFF